This T cell receptor beta chain was obtained from a study of T cells in Graves' hyperthyroidism and ophthalmopathy. Researchers took RNA transcripts and amplified the TCR beta CDR3 regions from them. TCR CDR3 regions were first amplified by RT-PCR with HTBI primers. TCRdb ran MiXCR on the multiplex PCR reads and lists one entry per CDR3 protein. The repertoire consists of roughly 710,000 distinct CDR3 sequences, with 30% to 40% occurring once and the leading ten covering roughly 30%. The CDR3 is 17 amino acids. CDR1 is SGHTA, CDR2 FQGNSA, per germline. Trimming left V 5 bases short and J 0 bases short, with 17 bases between.

Material for sequencing was blood. The TCR sequence derives from a woman in her forties with Graves' hyperthyroidism. The gene calls are TRBV7-2 and TRBJ1-5, with D maybe TRBD1 (5 bases). The CDR3 spells CASSEPLGGDSNQPQHF. CDR3 nucleotide sequence: TGTGCCAGCAGCGAACCCCTGGGAGGGGATAGCAATCAGCCCCAGCATTTT.